This T cell receptor beta chain emerged from a study of T cells in Graves' hyperthyroidism and ophthalmopathy. Across the whole study: Staff took peripheral blood when the initial diagnosis was made, before any treatment began.

Trimming took off 4 bases at V and 0 bases at J, with 18 bases between the two ends. Germline values: CDR1 SNHLY, CDR2 FYNNEI. CDR3 length: 18 amino acids. Amplified regions were TCR beta CDR3 sequences from RNA transcripts. A set of HTBI primers served as the primers for a first-round RT-PCR of the TCR CDR3. TCRdb independently ran MiXCR on the multiplex PCR reads; one entry per CDR3 protein. The data show approximately 870,000 distinct CDR3 sequences, over 35% seen once. Each diagnosis was grounded in clinical symptoms, serum thyroxine and TRAb, thyroid ultrasound, and orbital computed tomography. The authors took PBMCs from 10 ml fresh peripheral blood.

This clonotype was obtained from a man aged 18-30 years with Graves' hyperthyroidism. The chain carries TRBV2 and TRBJ2-2; TRBD1 or TRBD2 may be the D gene (5 bases each). The sequenced sample consisted of blood. The CDR3 here is CASSAVLMGVSNTGELFF. In DNA, the CDR3 is TGTGCCAGCAGTGCCGTTCTAATGGGGGTATCGAACACCGGGGAGCTGTTTTTT.